This TCR beta chain came from a study of blood T cell repertoires in COVID-19. Study information: Samples of COVID-19 (acute and convalescent) were obtained from the United States, Italy and Spain. Nucleic acid was either cDNA or gDNA, and it came from T cells, B-cell-depleted T cells, or PBMCs.

Under the authors' procedure: Reference gene primer amplification in the assay estimated nucleated cell counts. Generated by immunoSEQ multiplex PCR, the TCRdb table keeps only in-frame clones and is missing some. V and J calls and clone size are as listed in that table; D and trimming were resolved from the DNA. In the table there are 50,000 to 65,000 clones, around nine tenths of which are singletons. Germline V gene lookup returns CDR1 SGHDN and CDR2 FVKESK. The V end lost 4 bases, the J end lost 4 bases, and 8 bases lay between the germline ends. This CDR3 has 12 amino acids. This chain connects TRBV14 to TRBJ2-7; a weak D match, TRBD2 (5 bases). The TCR sequence derives from a man between 65 and 85 years old with acute or convalescent COVID-19. The sample consisted of peripheral blood. The CDR3 sequence is CASSPRGYEQYF. DNA of the CDR3: TGTGCCAGCAGCCCCCGGGGTTACGAGCAGTACTTC.